The 32 T cell receptor beta chains listed next were all sequenced from one sample in a study of shared clonotypes between healthy human individuals. CD45RO-negative cells were positively selected for CCR7, leaving out terminally differentiated effector memory CD45RA+ cells. Profiling relied on immunoSEQ multiplex PCR, and the TCRdb table lists in-frame clones only, not all of them. The sample has under 1 million clones; approximately 97% are singletons. The sequenced sample was naive CD8+ T cells sorted from blood. These receptors were collected from a man aged 25 to 40 in good health.

The chain carries TRBV4-1 and TRBJ2-1; tentatively, D is TRBD1 or TRBD2 (5 bases each). The length of the CDR3 is 17 residues. Germline-derived CDR1 and CDR2 are MGHRA and YSYEKL. V gave up 2 bases and J gave up 0 bases, with 14 bases separating them. In DNA, the CDR3 is TGCGCCAGCAGCCAACGGGGCGGCTTGAGCTCCTACAATGAGCAGTTCTTC. It encodes CASSQRGGLSSYNEQFF.

The chain links TRBV2 to TRBJ1-2; possible D gene TRBD1, 5 bases. Germline V gene lookup returns CDR1 SNHLY and CDR2 FYNNEI. V lost 8 bases and J lost 6, with 16 bases in between. This CDR3 region has 13 residues. CDR3 sequence (DNA): TGTGCCAGCTGGGGGGACCTGTCCCATGGCTACACCTTC. Translated: CASWGDLSHGYTF.

This chain connects TRBV19 to TRBJ2-2; 7 bases line up with TRBD1. Trimming took 5 bases from V and 7 from J; bases not matched to a gene: 4. There are 13 residues in the CDR3. Germline CDR1 and CDR2: LNHDA and SQIVND (reference sequence). The CDR3 nucleotides read TGTGCCAGTAGTGTGACAGGGAACGGGGAGCTGTTTTTT. Its protein product is CASSVTGNGELFF.

V and J are TRBV6-5 and TRBJ1-2, with D uncertain. The V gene lost 10 bases and the J gene lost 8 bases, with 17 bases spanning the gap. The CDR3 consists of 12 residues. Germline V lookup: CDR1 MNHEY, CDR2 SVGAGI. The CDR3 bases are TGTGCCACTCTGATCCCGACTATCGGCTACACCTTC. It translates to CATLIPTIGYTF.

V usage is TRBV5-1 and J usage is TRBJ2-1; 9 bases line up with TRBD2. The CDR3 has 15 residues. With 1 base clipped from V and 5 bases from J, the junction kept 4 bases outside the gene matches. CDR1 and CDR2 from the germline V gene are SGHRS and YFSETQ. CDR3 nucleotide sequence: TGCGCCAGCAGCTTGCGGACTAGCGACGACAATGAGCAGTTCTTC. As protein: CASSLRTSDDNEQFF.

This chain connects TRBV28 to TRBJ2-7; TRBD1 matches at 7 bases. Germline V gene lookup returns CDR1 MDHEN and CDR2 SYDVKM. Germline trimming cut 7 bases from V and 4 bases from J; bases unmatched to any gene: 7. CDR3 length equals 13 residues. The CDR3 DNA follows: TGTGCCAGCATTGGGACAGCCGGTTACGAGCAGTACTTC. This codes for CASIGTAGYEQYF. Based on the CDR3 plus reference TRBV28 and TRBJ2-7, the full variable domain is DVKVTQSSRYLVKRTGEKVFLECVQDMDHENMFWYRQDPGLGLRLIYFSYDVKMKEKGDIPEGYSVSREKKERFSLILESASTNQTSMYLCASIGTAGYEQYFGPGTRLTVT.

This chain uses TRBV13 with TRBJ1-4; no clear D gene. The CDR3 totals 15 residues. Germline-derived CDR1 and CDR2 are PRHDT and FYEKMQ (reference sequence). V dropped 5 bases and J dropped 0 bases, with 10 bases sitting between them. The CDR3 coding sequence is TGTGCCAGCAGCCGCCAATCCTCAACTAATGAAAAACTGTTTTTT. This gives the protein CASSRQSSTNEKLFF.

This clone was observed a single time. Given a much more abundant clone one base away, this may be a read error. The V gene is TRBV27, the J gene TRBJ2-7; D is unclear. From germline, CDR1 is MNHEY and CDR2 SMNVEV (reference sequence). The CDR3 has 11 amino acids. The V end was cut by 1 base, the J end by 3 bases, with 1 base between. CDR3 region: CASSLFYEQYF. The CDR3 DNA follows: TGTGCCAGCAGTTTATTCTACGAGCAGTACTTC.

The rearrangement joins TRBV19 to TRBJ2-1, with 9 positions matching TRBD2. V gave up 9 bases and J gave up 8 bases; unmatched junction bases: 8. This CDR3 has 13 amino acids. Germline loops: CDR1 LNHDA, CDR2 SQIVND (reference sequence). CDR3 region: CASEGLAPDEQFF. The CDR3 nucleotides read TGTGCCAGCGAGGGACTAGCTCCCGATGAGCAGTTCTTC.

Concerning this clone itself: One junction end does not reproduce the germline sequence, and a read error may be involved. The gene calls are TRBV29-1 and TRBJ2-1, with 8 bases lining up with TRBD1. Germline V gives CDR1 SQVTM, CDR2 ANQGSEA. The CDR3 length is 10 residues. As DNA, the CDR3 is TGCAGCGCTGGACAGGGCCCGGAGATCTTC. Amino acids: CSAGQGPEIF.

This clone was recorded once. This sample also contains other DNA sequences that code for the same CDR3. The chain employs TRBV7-2 and TRBJ1-5; no reliable D call. CDR1 is SGHTA and CDR2 is FQGNSA in the germline V gene. The CDR3 runs 15 residues. V shed 1 base and J shed 0 bases, with 7 bases lying between them. The CDR3 nucleotides read TGTGCCAGCAGCTTAGTACCCGGTAGCAATCAGCCCCAGCATTTT. Encoded protein: CASSLVPGSNQPQHF.

CDR3 amino acids: CASSPDVGTSGAGELFF. CDR3 in DNA: TGTGCCAGCAGCCCAGATGTAGGGACTAGCGGGGCCGGGGAGCTGTTTTTT. This chain links TRBV11-2 with TRBJ2-2, with TRBD2 matching over 13 bases. This CDR3 contains 17 residues. Germline trimming cut 5 bases from V and 6 bases from J; bases unmatched to any gene: 9. The V gene's germline CDR1 is SGHAT and CDR2 FQNNGV.

The V and J genes are TRBV7-9 and TRBJ1-4, with a possible D match to TRBD1 (5 bases). Per the germline V gene, CDR1 is SEHNR and CDR2 is FQNEAQ (reference sequence). The CDR3 has 14 amino acids. The V gene lost 5 bases and the J gene lost 4 bases, with 11 bases spanning the gap. The CDR3 is CASSPGTLNEKLFF. CDR3 DNA sequence: TGTGCCAGCAGCCCCGGGACCCTTAATGAAAAACTGTTTTTT.

This clone was picked up a small number of times. The chain uses TRBV11-3 and TRBJ2-1; 10 nucleotides match TRBD1. J gave up 6 bases and V 5 bases, and 7 bases lay outside the gene matches. Germline loops: CDR1 SGHNT, CDR2 YENEEA. This CDR3 contains 15 residues. The DNA for the CDR3 is TGTGCCAGCAGCCCCAGACAGGGGGCTGGCAATGAGCAGTTCTTC. This encodes CASSPRQGAGNEQFF.

This chain joins TRBV7-9 and TRBJ2-7, with D possibly being TRBD1 (6 bases). The CDR3 runs to 13 residues. Trimming removed 8 bases from V and 0 bases from J, with 11 bases in between. Looked up from germline, CDR1 is SEHNR and CDR2 is FQNEAQ (reference sequence). CDR3 DNA sequence: TGTGCCAGCGCTCCAGGGGACTCCTACGAGCAGTACTTC. Amino acid sequence: CASAPGDSYEQYF.

The chain is built from TRBV15 and TRBJ2-7; no reliable D call. Trimming took 0 bases from V and 7 from J, leaving 10 bases between them. Germline V gene lookup returns CDR1 LNHNV and CDR2 YYDKDF (reference sequence). The CDR3 sequence is 13 residues long. CDR3 nucleotide sequence: TGTGCCACCAGCAGAGATCGCGACGGTGAGCAGTACTTC. Amino acid sequence: CATSRDRDGEQYF.

The rearrangement joins TRBV11-2 to TRBJ2-7; D is ambiguous. There are 12 residues in the CDR3. CDR1 is SGHAT, CDR2 FQNNGV, per germline. Trimming shortened V by 4 bases and J by 3 bases, and 7 bases separated the two germline ends. The CDR3 DNA follows: TGTGCCAGCAGCTCCCACGGCTACGAGCAGTACTTC. It translates to CASSSHGYEQYF. Based on the CDR3 plus reference TRBV11-2 and TRBJ2-7, the full variable domain is EAGVAQSPRYKIIEKRQSVAFWCNPISGHATLYWYQQILGQGPKLLIQFQNNGVVDDSQLPKDRFSAERLKGVDSTLKIQPAKLEDSAVYLCASSSHGYEQYFGPGTRLTVT.

This clone is a singleton in its sample. This chain connects TRBV2 to TRBJ2-1; TRBD1 or TRBD2 may be the D gene (5 bases each). Germline CDR1 reads SNHLY; CDR2 reads FYNNEI. The length of the CDR3 is 14 residues. With 3 bases removed from V and 12 bases from J, the gap between germline ends came to 18 bases. CDR3 sequence: CASSDRPRGDGQFF. The CDR3 bases are TGTGCCAGCAGTGACCGCCCAAGAGGGGATGGGCAGTTCTTC.

The V gene is TRBV10-3, the J gene TRBJ1-3, with D unresolved. CDR1 and CDR2 from the germline V gene are ENHRY and SYGVKD. Trimming shortened V by 6 bases and J by 3 bases, and 6 bases separated the two germline ends. CDR3 length: 12 residues. The CDR3 DNA follows: TGTGCCATCAGGACAAGTGGAAACACCATATATTTT. As protein: CAIRTSGNTIYF.

The chain is built from TRBV7-7 and TRBJ2-1, with D possibly being TRBD1 (6 bases). Looked up from germline, CDR1 is SSHAT and CDR2 is FNYEAQ (reference sequence). The CDR3 sequence is 17 residues long. Between the trimmed V and J ends, which lost 2 bases and 5 bases, there was a span of 19 bases. CDR3 in DNA: TGTGCCAGCAGCTTATCCGACGCACAGGGTGGCCACAATGAGCAGTTCTTC. Protein product: CASSLSDAQGGHNEQFF.

The chain has TRBV27 and TRBJ2-1, with 8 bases matching TRBD1. The CDR3 loop spans 15 amino acids. Germline-derived CDR1 and CDR2 are MNHEY and SMNVEV (reference sequence). Trimming removed 6 bases from V and 3 bases from J; junction bases left unmatched: 7. CDR3 bases: TGTGCCAGCAGCCCATCCGACAGGGGCTACAATGAGCAGTTCTTC. Protein sequence: CASSPSDRGYNEQFF.

This chain links TRBV5-1 with TRBJ2-7; TRBD1 agrees at 7 bases. The CDR3 extends over 14 amino acids. Germline V CDR1 and CDR2: SGHRS, YFSETQ. J was trimmed by 2 bases and V by 4 bases; bases with no gene match: 6. CDR3: CASSPWDRPYEQYF. The CDR3 DNA follows: TGCGCCAGCAGCCCTTGGGACAGACCCTACGAGCAGTACTTC.

The chain combines TRBV19 with TRBJ2-1, with D unclear. Between the trimmed V and J ends, which lost 7 bases and 0 bases, there was a span of 13 bases. This CDR3 has 15 amino acids. The germline V gene has CDR1 LNHDA and CDR2 SQIVND (reference sequence). CDR3 bases: TGTGCCAGTATTCCGAGTTCAAGCTCCTACAATGAGCAGTTCTTC. This codes for CASIPSSSSYNEQFF.

This chain links TRBV9 with TRBJ2-1; D ambiguous. CDR3 length: 12 residues. Germline values: CDR1 SGDLS, CDR2 YYNGEE. The germline V and J ends were trimmed by 1 base and 7 bases, with 6 bases remaining between them. CDR3 region: CASSVSHNEQFF. The CDR3 DNA reads TGTGCCAGCAGCGTATCGCATAATGAGCAGTTCTTC. Full variable domain (remainder filled in from reference TRBV9 and TRBJ2-1): DSGVTQTPKHLITATGQRVTLRCSPRSGDLSVYWYQQSLDQGLQFLIQYYNGEERAKGNILERFSAQQFPDLHSELNLSSLELGDSALYFCASSVSHNEQFFGPGTRLTVL.

This clone was detected only a few times. The chain combines TRBV25-1 with TRBJ2-1; 10 bases match TRBD2. This CDR3 has 14 residues. Germline V CDR1 and CDR2: MGHDK, SYGVNS. V shed 6 bases and J 7 bases; nucleotides not matched to a gene: 6. The CDR3 coding sequence is TGTGCCAGCAGAGCCGGGACTAGCGCTAATGAGCAGTTCTTC. Amino acids: CASRAGTSANEQFF.

To note about this clone: Within the sample, other DNA sequences also encode this same CDR3. This chain uses TRBV11-2 with TRBJ2-6; D ambiguous. Per germline, CDR1 SGHAT and CDR2 FQNNGV. CDR3 length equals 14 residues. Deletions cut 5 bases from V and 2 bases from J, with 7 bases between. The CDR3 loop is CASSLGPGANVLTF. The CDR3 DNA is TGTGCCAGCAGCCTAGGGCCTGGGGCCAACGTCCTGACTTTC.

To note about this clone: Given a much more abundant clone one base away, this may be a read error. This same CDR3 is encoded by further DNA sequences in the sample. The chain is built from TRBV27 and TRBJ2-1; the D is unclear. The CDR3 sequence is 12 residues long. Germline lookup yields CDR1 MNHEY and CDR2 SMNVEV (reference sequence). V shed 1 base and J shed 8 bases, with 6 bases lying between them. The CDR3 DNA is TGTGCCAGCAGTTTATTTGGCGATGAGCAGTTCTTC. Protein sequence: CASSLFGDEQFF.

This clone was found a few times. The V and J genes are TRBV6-1 and TRBJ1-2, with D uncertain. The V gene lost 7 bases and the J gene lost 5 bases, with 8 bases spanning the gap. There are 11 residues in the CDR3. Germline values: CDR1 MNHNS, CDR2 SASEGT. For the CDR3, the DNA is TGTGCCAGCACTGAGAATTATGGCTACACCTTC. This sequence encodes CASTENYGYTF.

The chain carries TRBV5-4 and TRBJ1-2; no firm D call. Germline V gives CDR1 SGHNT, CDR2 YYREEE (reference sequence). CDR3 length equals 14 residues. V was cut by 4 bases and J by 5 bases, with 15 bases left in between. CDR3 coding DNA: TGTGCCAGCAGCCCGGGGAAAACTGGATATGGCTACACCTTC. Its translation is CASSPGKTGYGYTF.

The chain uses TRBV7-8 and TRBJ2-5; 12 bases map to TRBD1. Looked up from germline, CDR1 is SGHVS and CDR2 is FQNEAQ. The CDR3 covers 15 residues. V was pared by 5 bases and J by 5 bases, with 6 bases of the junction left unmatched. The CDR3 sequence is CASSLGQGARETQYF. DNA for the CDR3: TGTGCCAGCAGCCTGGGACAGGGGGCTAGGGAGACCCAGTACTTC.

This clone was found once. The chain carries TRBV11-2 and TRBJ2-7; D is uncertain. Trimming removed 1 base at V and 0 bases at J, with 13 bases between. From germline, CDR1 is SGHAT and CDR2 FQNNGV. The CDR3 sequence is 16 residues long. The CDR3 here is CASSLGIWGDSYEQYF. In DNA, the CDR3 is TGTGCCAGCAGCTTAGGAATATGGGGTGACTCCTACGAGCAGTACTTC.

The rearrangement joins TRBV2 to TRBJ2-3, with D perhaps TRBD1 or TRBD2 (5 bases each). There are 15 residues in the CDR3. Germline V CDR1 and CDR2: SNHLY, FYNNEI. Trimming took 3 bases from V and 1 from J, leaving 11 bases between them. The CDR3 sequence is CASSDSGPRTDTQYF. As DNA, the CDR3 is TGTGCCAGCAGTGACTCGGGACCTCGCACAGATACGCAGTATTTT.